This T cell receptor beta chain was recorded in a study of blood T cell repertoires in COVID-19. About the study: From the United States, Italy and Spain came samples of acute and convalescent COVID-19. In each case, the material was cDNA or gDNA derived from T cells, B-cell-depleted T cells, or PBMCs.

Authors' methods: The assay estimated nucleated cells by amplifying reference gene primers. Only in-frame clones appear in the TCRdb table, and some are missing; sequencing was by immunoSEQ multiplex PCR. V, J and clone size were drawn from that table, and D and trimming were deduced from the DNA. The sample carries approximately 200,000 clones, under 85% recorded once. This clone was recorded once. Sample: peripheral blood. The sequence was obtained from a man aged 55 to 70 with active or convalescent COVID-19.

The CDR3 nucleotides read TGTGCCAGCTCACCCCCTTGGGCGGGGGGCAACACCGGGGAGCTGTTTTTT. Translated, it gives CASSPPWAGGNTGELFF. The J gene is TRBJ2-2, the V gene TRBV18; 8 bases match TRBD2. V trimming: 3 bases; J trimming: 2 bases; junction bases outside the gene matches: 8. The length of the CDR3 is 17 residues. Germline CDR1 and CDR2: KGHSH and LQKENI.